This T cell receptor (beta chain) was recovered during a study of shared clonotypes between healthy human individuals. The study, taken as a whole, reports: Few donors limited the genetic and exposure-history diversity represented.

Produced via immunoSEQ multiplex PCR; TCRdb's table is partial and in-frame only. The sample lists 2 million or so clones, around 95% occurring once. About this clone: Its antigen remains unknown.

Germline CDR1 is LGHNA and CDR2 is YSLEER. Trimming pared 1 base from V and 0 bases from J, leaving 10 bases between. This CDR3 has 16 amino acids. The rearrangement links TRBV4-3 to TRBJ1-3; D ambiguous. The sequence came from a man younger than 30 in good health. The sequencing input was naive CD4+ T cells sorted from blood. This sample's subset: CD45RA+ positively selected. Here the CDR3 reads CASSQGNSNSGNTIYF. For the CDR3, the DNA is TGCGCCAGCAGCCAAGGGAACAGCAACTCTGGAAACACCATATATTTT.